These T cell receptor beta chains were read from a single sample in a study of beta chain features in type 1 diabetes. Here immunoSEQ multiplex PCR was the method, and the copy in TCRdb shows in-frame clones only, minus some. Of under 45,000 clones listed, approximately 49% are singletons. Input material: stem cell memory CD4+ T cells from blood. Receptors were obtained from a woman younger than 45 in good health. Both conserved end residues are part of each CDR3.

cdr3_aa: CASSDPSSLVGGVEDTQYF
j_call: TRBJ2-3
v_call: TRBV2

cdr3_aa: CASSPPWTGTNTEAFF
j_call: TRBJ1-1
v_call: TRBV18

cdr3_aa: CASTFRSEQFF
j_call: TRBJ2-1
v_call: TRBV7-2

cdr3_aa: CASSLPSTSNTGELFF
j_call: TRBJ2-2
v_call: TRBV28

cdr3_aa: CASSFAGTPNEQYF
j_call: TRBJ2-7
v_call: TRBV7-2

cdr3_aa: CASSLTGTTSYNEQFF
j_call: TRBJ2-1
v_call: TRBV18

cdr3_aa: CASSSGTGGMQPQHF
j_call: TRBJ1-5
v_call: TRBV18

cdr3_aa: CASSQDPTAGIRDTQYF
j_call: TRBJ2-3
v_call: TRBV4-2

cdr3_aa: CASSGGQDTDTQYF
j_call: TRBJ2-3
v_call: TRBV28

cdr3_aa: CASSPRQGADTGELFF
j_call: TRBJ2-2
v_call: TRBV18

cdr3_aa: CSGGDRPNTGELFF
j_call: TRBJ2-2
v_call: TRBV29-1

cdr3_aa: CASRFGTVDEKLFF
j_call: TRBJ1-4
v_call: TRBV28

cdr3_aa: CASSSTSQSSYNEQFF
j_call: TRBJ2-1
v_call: TRBV19

cdr3_aa: CSVDARAGSYNEQFF
j_call: TRBJ2-1
v_call: TRBV29-1

cdr3_aa: CASSGERFRPGTGGPYEQYF
j_call: TRBJ2-7
v_call: TRBV28

cdr3_aa: CASSGSQDKNANTGELFF
j_call: TRBJ2-2
v_call: TRBV9

cdr3_aa: CASSILVGGAIMDTEAFF
j_call: TRBJ1-1
v_call: TRBV27

cdr3_aa: CASSLRGQAYNEQFF
j_call: TRBJ2-1
v_call: TRBV7-2

cdr3_aa: CASSSTGGGGNTDTQYF
j_call: TRBJ2-3
v_call: TRBV7-9

cdr3_aa: CASSYEGQGAYEQYF
j_call: TRBJ2-7
v_call: TRBV6-5

cdr3_aa: CASSVTSGSYEQYF
j_call: TRBJ2-7
v_call: TRBV7-2

cdr3_aa: CASSLYRTYEQYF
j_call: TRBJ2-7
v_call: TRBV7-2

cdr3_aa: CAISEPGQGAGNTIYF
j_call: TRBJ1-3
v_call: TRBV10-3

cdr3_aa: CASRKGQDIYEQYF
j_call: TRBJ2-7
v_call: TRBV11-2

cdr3_aa: CSVDRGNTEAFF
j_call: TRBJ1-1
v_call: TRBV29-1

cdr3_aa: CASGWQTSGSVFYEQYF
j_call: TRBJ2-7
v_call: TRBV2

cdr3_aa: CASSKSQETQYF
j_call: TRBJ2-5
v_call: TRBV5-1

cdr3_aa: CASSRSGNTIYF
j_call: TRBJ1-3
v_call: TRBV7-2

cdr3_aa: CASSSASGITDTQYF
j_call: TRBJ2-3
v_call: TRBV18